This TCR beta chain derives from a study of cytomegalovirus exposure and HLA in healthy donors. Generated by immunoSEQ multiplex PCR, the TCRdb table keeps only in-frame clones and is missing some. This table holds around 150,000 clones, roughly 84% found once. Turning to this clone: What it binds is unknown.

The CDR3 covers 13 residues. Germline CDR1 is SGHRS and CDR2 is YFSETQ. V was shortened by 4 bases and J by 8 bases, with 15 bases between the two germline ends. Study outcomes and limitations: Usually a TCR sequence was rare, but some public TCRs were found in many donors.

The source material was PBMCs. The chain carries TRBV5-1 and TRBJ1-2; D ambiguous. The receptor was derived from a man aged 25-45 years in good health and CMV-seropositive. DNA of the CDR3: TGCGCCAGCAGCGCTGAGGGTGGGTACGGCTACACCTTC. Its protein is CASSAEGGYGYTF.